The 5 T cell receptor beta chains presented below share a single source sample, sequenced in a study of T cell responses to AZD1222 COVID-19 vaccine. The repertoire was sequenced with immunoSEQ multiplex PCR; TCRdb's copy has only in-frame clones and lacks some. This sample has about 120,000 clones, with about 90% found just once. The sequences come from peripheral blood, collected on day 0 of AZD1222 vaccination. All receptors derive from an adult in good health.

The chain is built from TRBV6-4 and TRBJ1-1, with D hard to call. Germline CDR1 MRHNA, CDR2 SNTAGT. The CDR3 sequence is 13 residues long. Trimming took off 6 bases at V and 3 bases at J, with 11 bases between the two ends. The DNA for the CDR3 is TGTGCCAGCAGGACCAGCCCGGACACTGAAGCTTTCTTT. Translated, it gives CASRTSPDTEAFF.

This clone was seen only once. The rearrangement links TRBV28 to TRBJ2-1, with unresolved D. The germline V gene encodes CDR1 MDHEN and CDR2 SYDVKM. The CDR3 contains 14 residues. V shed 7 bases and J shed 5 bases, with 15 bases lying between them. The CDR3 is CASNRGGINNEQFF. CDR3 DNA: TGTGCCAGCAACCGTGGTGGAATCAACAATGAGCAGTTCTTC. The full variable domain, in which reference TRBV28 and TRBJ2-1 provide the parts outside the CDR3, is DVKVTQSSRYLVKRTGEKVFLECVQDMDHENMFWYRQDPGLGLRLIYFSYDVKMKEKGDIPEGYSVSREKKERFSLILESASTNQTSMYLCASNRGGINNEQFFGPGTRLTVL.

The genes are TRBV27 and TRBJ1-1; possibly TRBD1 for D (5 bases). There are 15 residues in the CDR3. V shed 7 bases and J shed 0 bases, with 15 bases lying between them. Germline CDR1 is MNHEY and CDR2 is SMNVEV (reference sequence). The CDR3 nucleotides read TGTGCCAGCAATGGGGCGGCCCCCATGAACACTGAAGCTTTCTTT. Protein sequence: CASNGAAPMNTEAFF.

The chain employs TRBV30 and TRBJ1-3; D is unresolved. Germline-derived CDR1 and CDR2 are GTSNPN and SVGIG (reference sequence). This CDR3 region has 13 residues. V lost 2 bases and J lost 0, with 5 bases in between. The CDR3 sequence: CAWSLLSGNTIYF. CDR3 DNA: TGTGCCTGGAGTCTTCTCTCTGGAAACACCATATATTTT.

The V and J genes are TRBV14 and TRBJ2-1; 9 nucleotides line up with TRBD2. V was clipped by 3 bases and J by 12 bases; unmatched bases: 12. CDR1 SGHDN and CDR2 FVKESK come from the germline V gene. The CDR3 covers 15 residues. CDR3 amino acids: CASSQMREGPWGQFF. The CDR3 bases are TGTGCCAGCAGCCAGATGCGGGAGGGCCCTTGGGGGCAGTTCTTC.